This section outlines one T cell receptor (beta chain) sequence together with its context. The sample originates from a study of blood T cell repertoires in COVID-19. Study-wide background: COVID-19 samples, acute and convalescent, were from the United States, Italy and Spain.

Assignment of participants to cohorts was predicated upon participant-reported clinical history. Recovered participants had two consecutive negative NP/OP PCR tests, healthcare professional clearance, or symptom resolution. This CDR3 spans 14 amino acids. Trimming took 3 bases from V and 3 from J; bases not matched to a gene: 1. Germline assignment: CDR1 MGHRA and CDR2 YSYEKL. In the original processing: From reference gene primer amplification, estimates of nucleated cell counts were derived. Using immunoSEQ multiplex PCR, the repertoire was profiled, and TCRdb retains in-frame clones only, with some absent. For V, J and clone size, that table is used; D and trimming come from the DNA. The table records 85,000 to 130,000 clones, about 86% of them present only once.

The sequence was collected from a woman between 50 and 59 years old who had recovered from COVID-19. Material for sequencing was PBMCs or T cells enriched from blood (not recorded which). The rearrangement links TRBV4-1 to TRBJ2-7, with 11 bases aligning to TRBD2. The CDR3: CASSQGLADYEQYF. The CDR3 region has the DNA TGCGCCAGCAGCCAGGGACTAGCGGACTACGAGCAGTACTTC.